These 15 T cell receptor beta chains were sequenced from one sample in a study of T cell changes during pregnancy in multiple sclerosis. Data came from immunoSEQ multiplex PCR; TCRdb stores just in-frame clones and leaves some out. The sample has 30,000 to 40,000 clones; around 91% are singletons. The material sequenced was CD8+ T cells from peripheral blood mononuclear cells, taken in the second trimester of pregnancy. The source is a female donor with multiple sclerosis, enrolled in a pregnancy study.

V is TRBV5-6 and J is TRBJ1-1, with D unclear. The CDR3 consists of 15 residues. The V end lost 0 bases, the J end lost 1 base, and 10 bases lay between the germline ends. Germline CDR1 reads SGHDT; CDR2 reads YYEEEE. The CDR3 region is CASSLAIEWNTEAFF. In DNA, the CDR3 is TGTGCCAGCAGCTTGGCCATCGAGTGGAACACTGAAGCTTTCTTT.

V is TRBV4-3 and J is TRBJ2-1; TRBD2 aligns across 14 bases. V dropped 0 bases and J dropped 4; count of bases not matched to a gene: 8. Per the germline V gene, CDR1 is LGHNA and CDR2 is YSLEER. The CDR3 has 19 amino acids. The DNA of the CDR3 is TGCGCCAGCAGCCAAGATGGGGTGACTAGCGGGGGGGTATACAATGAGCAGTTCTTC. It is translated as CASSQDGVTSGGVYNEQFF.

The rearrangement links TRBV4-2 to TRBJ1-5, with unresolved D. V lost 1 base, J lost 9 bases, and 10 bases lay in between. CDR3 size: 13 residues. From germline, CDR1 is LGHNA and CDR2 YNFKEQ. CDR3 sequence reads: CASSQGEVGPQHF. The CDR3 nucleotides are TGTGCCAGCAGCCAAGGGGAGGTGGGGCCCCAGCATTTT.

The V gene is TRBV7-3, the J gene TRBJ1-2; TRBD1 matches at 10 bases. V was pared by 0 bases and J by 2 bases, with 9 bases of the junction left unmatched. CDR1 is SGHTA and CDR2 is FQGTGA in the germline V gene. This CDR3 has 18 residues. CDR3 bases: TGTGCCAGCAGCTTAACGTTTGGGACAGGGGCCCGAAACTATGGCTACACCTTC. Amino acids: CASSLTFGTGARNYGYTF.

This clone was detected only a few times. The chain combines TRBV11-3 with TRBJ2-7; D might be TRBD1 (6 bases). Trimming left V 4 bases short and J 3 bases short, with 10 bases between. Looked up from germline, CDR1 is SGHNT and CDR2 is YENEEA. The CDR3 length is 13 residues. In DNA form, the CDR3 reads TGTGCCAGCAGCTATACAGGGAGCTACGAGCAGTACTTC. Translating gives CASSYTGSYEQYF. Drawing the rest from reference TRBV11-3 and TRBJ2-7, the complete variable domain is EAGVVQSPRYKIIEKKQPVAFWCNPISGHNTLYWYLQNLGQGPELLIRYENEEAVDDSQLPKDRFSAERLKGVDSTLKIQPAELGDSAVYLCASSYTGSYEQYFGPGTRLTVT.

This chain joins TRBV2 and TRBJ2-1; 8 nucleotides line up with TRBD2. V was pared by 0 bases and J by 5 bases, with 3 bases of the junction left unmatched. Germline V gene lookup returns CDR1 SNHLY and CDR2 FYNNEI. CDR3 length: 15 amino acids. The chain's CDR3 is CASSEAKLADNEQFF. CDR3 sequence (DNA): TGTGCCAGCAGTGAAGCCAAACTAGCGGACAATGAGCAGTTCTTC.

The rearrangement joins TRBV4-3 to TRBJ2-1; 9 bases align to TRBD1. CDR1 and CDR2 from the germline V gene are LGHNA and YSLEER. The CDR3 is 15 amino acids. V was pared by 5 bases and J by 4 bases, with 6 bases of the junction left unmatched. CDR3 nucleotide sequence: TGCGCCAGCAGCGCAACAGGGGGCGCTTACAATGAGCAGTTCTTC. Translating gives CASSATGGAYNEQFF.

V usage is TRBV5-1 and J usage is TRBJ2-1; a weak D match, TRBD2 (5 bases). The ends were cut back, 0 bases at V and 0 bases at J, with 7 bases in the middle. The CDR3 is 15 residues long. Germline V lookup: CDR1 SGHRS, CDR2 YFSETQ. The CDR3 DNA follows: TGCGCCAGCAGCTTGGGAGCGGTCTCCTACAATGAGCAGTTCTTC. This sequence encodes CASSLGAVSYNEQFF.

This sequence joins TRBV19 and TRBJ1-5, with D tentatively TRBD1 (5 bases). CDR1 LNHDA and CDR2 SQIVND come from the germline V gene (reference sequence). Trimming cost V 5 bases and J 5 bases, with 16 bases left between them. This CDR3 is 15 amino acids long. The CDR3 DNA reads TGTGCCAGTAGTCACTCCGACAGTCACTATCAGCCCCAGCATTTT. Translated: CASSHSDSHYQPQHF.

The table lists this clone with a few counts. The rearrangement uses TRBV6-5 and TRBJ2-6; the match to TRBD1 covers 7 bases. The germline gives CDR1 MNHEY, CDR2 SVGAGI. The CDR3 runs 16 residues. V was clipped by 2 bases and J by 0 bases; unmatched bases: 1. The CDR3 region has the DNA TGTGCCAGCAGTTACGCAGGGGGCTCTGGGGCCAACGTCCTGACTTTC. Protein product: CASSYAGGSGANVLTF.

The CDR3 here is CGTQVNTGELFF. DNA for the CDR3: TGTGGGACACAAGTAAACACCGGGGAGCTGTTTTTT. The rearrangement joins TRBV7-9 to TRBJ2-2, with D possibly TRBD1 on 5 matching bases. The CDR3 has 12 amino acids. Germline-derived CDR1 and CDR2 are SEHNR and FQNEAQ (reference sequence). The full variable domain, its missing parts supplied by reference TRBV7-9 and TRBJ2-2, is DTGVSQNPRHKITKRGQNVTFRCDPISEHNRLYWYRQTLGQGPEFLTYFQNEAQLEKSRLLSDRFSAERPKGSFSTLEIQRTEQGDSAMYLCGTQVNTGELFFGEGSRLTVL.

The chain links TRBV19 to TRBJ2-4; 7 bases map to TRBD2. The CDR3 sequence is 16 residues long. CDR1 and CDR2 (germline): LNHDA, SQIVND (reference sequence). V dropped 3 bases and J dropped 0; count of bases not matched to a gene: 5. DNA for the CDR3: TGTGCCAGTAGTATCCCTAGCGGAGGAGCCAAAAACATTCAGTACTTC. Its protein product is CASSIPSGGAKNIQYF.

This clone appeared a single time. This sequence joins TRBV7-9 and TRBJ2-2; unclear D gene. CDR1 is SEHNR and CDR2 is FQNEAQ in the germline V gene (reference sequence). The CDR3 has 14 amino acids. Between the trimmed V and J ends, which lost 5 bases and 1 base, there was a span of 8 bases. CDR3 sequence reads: CASSDRQNTGELFF. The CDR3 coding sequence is TGTGCCAGCAGCGATCGACAGAACACCGGGGAGCTGTTTTTT.

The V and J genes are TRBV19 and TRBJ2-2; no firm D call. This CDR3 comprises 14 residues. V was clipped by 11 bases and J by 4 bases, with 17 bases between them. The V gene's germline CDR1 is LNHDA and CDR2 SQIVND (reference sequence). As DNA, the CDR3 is TGTGCCTCGAAACCGGTCCCGAGCACCGGGGAGCTGTTTTTT. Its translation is CASKPVPSTGELFF.

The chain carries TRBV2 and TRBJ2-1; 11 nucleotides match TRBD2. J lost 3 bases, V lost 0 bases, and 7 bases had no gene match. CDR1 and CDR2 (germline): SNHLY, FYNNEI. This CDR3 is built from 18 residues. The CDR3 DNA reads TGTGCCAGCAGTGAAGCGCGGGCTAGCGGGAGGTTCTACAATGAGCAGTTCTTC. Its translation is CASSEARASGRFYNEQFF.